Listed here are 9 T cell receptor beta chains from one sample, sequenced in a study of T-cell memory formation after mild COVID-19. TCRdb recomputed calls from the 5' RACE reads with MiXCR, one row per CDR3 protein. The sample includes approximately 50,000 distinct CDR3 sequences, around 9.7% of them seen just once. Sequenced sample: PBMCs or a T cell subset sorted from them (not recorded which). All receptors come from an adult woman who had mild COVID-19 (a few samples of this study predate the infection). Cell type and time point are not known.

This chain links TRBV20-1 with TRBJ2-2; possible D gene TRBD1, 5 bases. Looked up from germline, CDR1 is DFQATT and CDR2 is SNEGSKA (reference sequence). Deletions cut 4 bases from V and 6 bases from J, with 18 bases between. This CDR3 is built from 15 residues. The CDR3 coding sequence is TGCAGTGCTAACACCAGGGATCCGCCTTCCGGGGAGCTGTTTTTT. Its translation: CSANTRDPPSGELFF.

This clonotype came up a few times. The CDR3 loop reads CASSRTGGGLNTEAFF. CDR3 bases: TGTGCCAGCTCACGAACCGGGGGGGGATTGAACACTGAAGCTTTCTTT. V is TRBV18 and J is TRBJ1-1, with D tentatively TRBD1 (5 bases). Trimming cost V 4 bases and J 0 bases, with 15 bases left between them. This CDR3 spans 16 amino acids. Germline V CDR1 and CDR2: KGHSH, LQKENI.

The chain links TRBV3-1 to TRBJ2-3; 12 bases match TRBD2. The ends lost 0 bases at V and 4 bases at J; junction bases unmatched: 2. Germline V gene lookup returns CDR1 LGHDT and CDR2 YNNKEL (reference sequence). The CDR3 consists of 16 residues. CDR3 sequence (DNA): TGTGCCAGCAGCCAAGATCGACTAGCGGGAGCAGATACGCAGTATTTT. Protein sequence: CASSQDRLAGADTQYF.

This clonotype appeared many times. The chain is built from TRBV6-4 and TRBJ2-3; TRBD2 matches 8 bases. This CDR3 region has 14 residues. Germline CDR1 is MRHNA and CDR2 is SNTAGT. J was trimmed by 2 bases and V by 3 bases; bases with no gene match: 1. The CDR3, as DNA: TGTGCCAGCAGTGAAGCGGGGGCCACAGATACGCAGTATTTT. It codes for CASSEAGATDTQYF.

This clonotype was counted a few times. The chain combines TRBV11-2 with TRBJ2-3; D perhaps matches TRBD2 (6 bases). The germline V gene encodes CDR1 SGHAT and CDR2 FQNNGV. This CDR3 is built from 16 residues. V was shortened by 1 base and J by 5 bases, with 16 bases between the two germline ends. CDR3 sequence (DNA): TGTGCCAGCAGCTTAGTGCCCGGGGCGGGGCAAGATACGCAGTATTTT. Translated, it gives CASSLVPGAGQDTQYF.

The rearrangement joins TRBV4-2 to TRBJ2-6; D might be TRBD2 (6 bases). The length of the CDR3 is 18 residues. Germline V gene sequence: CDR1 LGHNA, CDR2 YNFKEQ. Trimming stripped 7 bases from V and 0 bases from J, with 19 bases between. DNA for the CDR3: TGTGCCAGCAAAGATGGGGGAGGCCAAGTCTCTGGGGCCAACGTCCTGACTTTC. It codes for CASKDGGGQVSGANVLTF.

In its sample, this clonotype was seen many times. This sequence joins TRBV29-1 and TRBJ2-4; maybe TRBD1 (5 bases). Germline loops: CDR1 SQVTM, CDR2 ANQGSEA. The V end lost 7 bases, the J end lost 2 bases, and 15 bases lay between the germline ends. The CDR3 runs 14 residues. The CDR3 DNA sequence: TGCAGCGGTACAGGAGTTGGGTCCAAAAACATTCAGTACTTC. Protein: CSGTGVGSKNIQYF.

This clonotype appeared once. The chain carries TRBV20-1 and TRBJ2-7, with D possibly TRBD2 on 6 matching bases. The CDR3 totals 14 residues. With 6 bases removed from V and 2 bases from J, the gap between germline ends came to 17 bases. The germline V gene encodes CDR1 DFQATT and CDR2 SNEGSKA (reference sequence). CDR3 coding DNA: TGCAGTGCGAGTCGGGCGGGGAGTACCTACGAGCAGTACTTC. This gives the protein CSASRAGSTYEQYF.

J is TRBJ2-7 and V is TRBV24-1, with 11 bases lining up with TRBD2. This CDR3 region has 18 residues. Trimming at V came to 1 base and at J to 5 bases, leaving 12 bases not matched to a gene. The V gene's germline CDR1 is KGHDR and CDR2 SFDVKD. CDR3 region: CATSDFWVAGGPGDEQYF. CDR3 coding DNA: TGTGCCACCAGTGATTTCTGGGTAGCGGGAGGGCCTGGGGACGAGCAGTACTTC.